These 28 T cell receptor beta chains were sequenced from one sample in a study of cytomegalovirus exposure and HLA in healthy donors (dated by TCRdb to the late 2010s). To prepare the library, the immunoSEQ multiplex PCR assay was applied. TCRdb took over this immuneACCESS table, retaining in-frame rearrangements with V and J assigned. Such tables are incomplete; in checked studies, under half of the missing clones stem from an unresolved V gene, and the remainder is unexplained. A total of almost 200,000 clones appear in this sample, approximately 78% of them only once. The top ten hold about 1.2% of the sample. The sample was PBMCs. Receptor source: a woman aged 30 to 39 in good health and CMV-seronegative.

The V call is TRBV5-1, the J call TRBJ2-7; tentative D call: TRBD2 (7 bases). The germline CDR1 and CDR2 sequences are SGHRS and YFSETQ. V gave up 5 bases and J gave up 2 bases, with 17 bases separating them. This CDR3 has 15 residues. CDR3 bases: TGCGCCAGCAGGGTCGGCGGGGGCGAACCCTACGAGCAGTACTTC. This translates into CASRVGGGEPYEQYF.

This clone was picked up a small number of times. The CDR3 spells CASISGGGGNTGELFF. The CDR3 region has the DNA TGTGCCAGCATCTCCGGGGGCGGGGGCAACACCGGGGAGCTGTTTTTT. The gene calls are TRBV7-8 and TRBJ2-2; a weak D match, TRBD2 (7 bases). Trimming took 7 bases from V and 2 from J, leaving 17 bases between them. Germline lookup yields CDR1 SGHVS and CDR2 FQNEAQ. The CDR3 runs to 16 residues. Full variable domain (outside the CDR3, taken from reference TRBV7-8 and TRBJ2-2): GAGVSQSPRYKVAKRGQDVALRCDPISGHVSLFWYQQALGQGPEFLTYFQNEAQLDKSGLPSDRFFAERPEGSVSTLKIQRTQQEDSAVYLCASISGGGGNTGELFFGEGSRLTVL.

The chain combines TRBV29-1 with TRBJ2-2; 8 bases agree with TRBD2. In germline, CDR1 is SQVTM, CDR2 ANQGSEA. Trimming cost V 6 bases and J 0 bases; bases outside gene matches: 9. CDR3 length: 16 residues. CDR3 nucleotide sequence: TGCAGCGTCGCCATTGGCGGGGGGTCGAACACCGGGGAGCTGTTTTTT. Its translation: CSVAIGGGSNTGELFF.

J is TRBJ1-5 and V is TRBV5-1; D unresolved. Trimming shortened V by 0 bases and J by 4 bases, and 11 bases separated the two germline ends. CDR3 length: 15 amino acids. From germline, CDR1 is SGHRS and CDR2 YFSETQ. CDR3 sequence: CASSLESGRNQPQHF. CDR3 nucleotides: TGCGCCAGCAGCTTGGAATCGGGTCGGAATCAGCCCCAGCATTTT.

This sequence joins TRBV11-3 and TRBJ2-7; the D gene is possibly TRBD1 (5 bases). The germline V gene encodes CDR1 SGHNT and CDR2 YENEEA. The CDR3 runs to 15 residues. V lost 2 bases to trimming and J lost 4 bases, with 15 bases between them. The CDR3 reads CASSLRGQGDYEQYF. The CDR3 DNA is TGTGCCAGCAGCTTAAGAGGCCAGGGTGATTACGAGCAGTACTTC.

The CDR3 nucleotides read TGTGCCAGGGGGGCTCCGAACACCGGGGAGCTGTTTTTT. Translating it yields CARGAPNTGELFF. The V and J genes are TRBV21-1 and TRBJ2-2; the table calls TRBD1, which could not be checked here. TRBV21-1 is a pseudogene. This CDR3 comprises 13 residues.

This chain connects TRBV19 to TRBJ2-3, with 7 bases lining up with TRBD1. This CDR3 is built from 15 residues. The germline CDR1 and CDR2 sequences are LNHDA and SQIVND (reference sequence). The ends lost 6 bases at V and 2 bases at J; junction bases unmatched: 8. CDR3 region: CASRRTGSVTDTQYF. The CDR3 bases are TGTGCCAGTAGGCGGACAGGTTCGGTCACAGATACGCAGTATTTT.

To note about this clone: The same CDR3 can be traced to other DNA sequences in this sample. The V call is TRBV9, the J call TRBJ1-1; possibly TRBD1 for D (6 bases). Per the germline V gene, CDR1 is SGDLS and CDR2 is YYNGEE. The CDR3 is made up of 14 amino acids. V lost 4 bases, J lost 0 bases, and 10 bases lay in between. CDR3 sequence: CASSPGQMNTEAFF. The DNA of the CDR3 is TGTGCCAGCAGCCCCGGACAGATGAACACTGAAGCTTTCTTT.

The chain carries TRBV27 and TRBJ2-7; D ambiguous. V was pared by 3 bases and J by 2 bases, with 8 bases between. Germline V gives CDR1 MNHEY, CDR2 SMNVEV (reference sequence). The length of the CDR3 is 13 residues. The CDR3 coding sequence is TGTGCCAGCAGTTTTCGCACAGCCTACGAGCAGTACTTC. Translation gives CASSFRTAYEQYF.

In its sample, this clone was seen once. The CDR3 DNA follows: TGTGCCAGCAGCCAACAGACGGGGGAAAAACTGTTTTTT. Translating it yields CASSQQTGEKLFF. The V call is TRBV7-2, the J call TRBJ1-4; D is unresolved. This CDR3 spans 13 amino acids. Trimming took off 5 bases at V and 8 bases at J, with 12 bases between the two ends. Germline lookup yields CDR1 SGHTA and CDR2 FQGNSA.

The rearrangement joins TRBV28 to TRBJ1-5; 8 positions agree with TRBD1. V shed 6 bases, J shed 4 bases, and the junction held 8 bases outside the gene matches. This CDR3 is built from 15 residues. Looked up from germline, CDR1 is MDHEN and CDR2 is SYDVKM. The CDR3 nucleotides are TGTGCCAGCAGGCCAGGGACAGGATCAAATCAGCCCCAGCATTTT. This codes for CASRPGTGSNQPQHF.

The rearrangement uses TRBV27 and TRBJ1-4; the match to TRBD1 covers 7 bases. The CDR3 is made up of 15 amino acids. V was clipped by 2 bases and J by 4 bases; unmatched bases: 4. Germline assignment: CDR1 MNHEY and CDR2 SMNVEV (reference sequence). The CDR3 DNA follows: TGTGCCAGCAGTTTAGGACAGGCGCATAATGAAAAACTGTTTTTT. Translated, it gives CASSLGQAHNEKLFF.

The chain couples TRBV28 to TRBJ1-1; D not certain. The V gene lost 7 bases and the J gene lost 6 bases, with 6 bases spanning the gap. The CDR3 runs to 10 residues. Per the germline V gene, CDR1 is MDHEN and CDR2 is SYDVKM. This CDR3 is CASTTPEAFF. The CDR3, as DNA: TGTGCCAGCACAACACCTGAAGCTTTCTTT.

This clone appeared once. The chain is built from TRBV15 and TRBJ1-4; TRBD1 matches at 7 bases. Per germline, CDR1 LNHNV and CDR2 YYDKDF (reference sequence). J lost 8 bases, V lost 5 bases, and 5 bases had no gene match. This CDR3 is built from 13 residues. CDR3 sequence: CATSPGTAEKLFF. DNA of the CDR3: TGTGCCACCAGCCCCGGGACAGCAGAAAAACTGTTTTTT. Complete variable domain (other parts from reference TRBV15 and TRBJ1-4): DAMVIQNPRYQVTQFGKPVTLSCSQTLNHNVMYWYQQKSSQAPKLLFHYYDKDFNNEADTPDNFQSRRPNTSFCFLDIRSPGLGDTAMYLCATSPGTAEKLFFGSGTQLSVL.

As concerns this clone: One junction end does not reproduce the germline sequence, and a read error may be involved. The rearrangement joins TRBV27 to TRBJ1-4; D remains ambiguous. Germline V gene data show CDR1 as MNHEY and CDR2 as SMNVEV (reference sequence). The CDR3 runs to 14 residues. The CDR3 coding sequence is TGTGCCAGCATGGAGATCGGTTTAGGAGGCCCCCCCACTTTT. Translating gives CASMEIGLGGPPTF.

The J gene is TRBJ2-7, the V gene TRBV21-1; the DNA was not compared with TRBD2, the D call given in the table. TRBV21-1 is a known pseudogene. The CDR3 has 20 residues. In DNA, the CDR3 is TGTGCCAGCAGCAAAGCTTTATTAGGACTAGCGGGAGTTGGTTCCTACGAGCAGTACTTC. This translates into CASSKALLGLAGVGSYEQYF.

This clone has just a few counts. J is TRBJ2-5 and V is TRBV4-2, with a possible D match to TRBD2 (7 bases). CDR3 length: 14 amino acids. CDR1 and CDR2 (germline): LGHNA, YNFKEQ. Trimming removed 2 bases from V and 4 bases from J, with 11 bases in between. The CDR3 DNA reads TGTGCCAGCAGCCAACTCGGGGGGCTAGAGACCCAGTACTTC. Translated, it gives CASSQLGGLETQYF.

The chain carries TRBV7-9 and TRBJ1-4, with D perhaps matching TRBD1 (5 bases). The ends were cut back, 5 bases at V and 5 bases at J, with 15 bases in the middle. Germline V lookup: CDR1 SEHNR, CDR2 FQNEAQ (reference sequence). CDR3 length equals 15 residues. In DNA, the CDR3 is TGTGCCAGCAGCCTAGGGCAGGGCGTGAATGAAAAACTGTTTTTT. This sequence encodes CASSLGQGVNEKLFF.

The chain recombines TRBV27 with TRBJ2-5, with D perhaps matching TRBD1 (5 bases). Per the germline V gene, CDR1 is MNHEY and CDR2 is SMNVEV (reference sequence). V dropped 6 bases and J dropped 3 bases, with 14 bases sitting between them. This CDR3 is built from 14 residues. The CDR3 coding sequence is TGTGCCAGCAGGCCCCAGGGTCGGGAAGAGACCCAGTACTTC. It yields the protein CASRPQGREETQYF.

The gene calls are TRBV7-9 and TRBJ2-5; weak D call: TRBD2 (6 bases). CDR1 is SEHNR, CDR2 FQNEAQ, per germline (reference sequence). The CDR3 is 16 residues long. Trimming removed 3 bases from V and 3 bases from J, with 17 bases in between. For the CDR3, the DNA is TGTGCCAGCAGCTTTCCTCTGGAGGGGATCAAAGAGACCCAGTACTTC. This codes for CASSFPLEGIKETQYF.

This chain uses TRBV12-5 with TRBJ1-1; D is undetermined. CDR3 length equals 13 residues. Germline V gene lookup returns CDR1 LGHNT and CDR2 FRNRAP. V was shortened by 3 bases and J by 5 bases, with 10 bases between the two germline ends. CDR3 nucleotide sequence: TGTGCTAGTGGTTTCGCGGGTGGGACTGAAGCTTTCTTT. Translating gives CASGFAGGTEAFF. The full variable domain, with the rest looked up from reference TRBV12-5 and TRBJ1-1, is DARVTQTPRHKVTEMGQEVTMRCQPILGHNTVFWYRQTMMQGLELLAYFRNRAPLDDSGMPKDRFSAEMPDATLATLKIQPSEPRDSAVYFCASGFAGGTEAFFGQGTRLTVV.

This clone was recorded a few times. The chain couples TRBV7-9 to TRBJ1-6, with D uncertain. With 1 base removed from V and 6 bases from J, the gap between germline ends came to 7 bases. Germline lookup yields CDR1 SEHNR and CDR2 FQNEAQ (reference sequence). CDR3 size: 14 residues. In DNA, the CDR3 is TGTGCCAGCAGCTTAGAGGACTTTAATTCACCCCTCCACTTT. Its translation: CASSLEDFNSPLHF.

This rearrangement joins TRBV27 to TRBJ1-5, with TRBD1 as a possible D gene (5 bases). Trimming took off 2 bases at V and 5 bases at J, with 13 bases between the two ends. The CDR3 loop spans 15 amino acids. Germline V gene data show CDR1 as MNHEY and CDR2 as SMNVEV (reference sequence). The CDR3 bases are TGTGCCAGCAGTTTAAGGGGAGGGTTGGATCAGCCCCAGCATTTT. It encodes CASSLRGGLDQPQHF.

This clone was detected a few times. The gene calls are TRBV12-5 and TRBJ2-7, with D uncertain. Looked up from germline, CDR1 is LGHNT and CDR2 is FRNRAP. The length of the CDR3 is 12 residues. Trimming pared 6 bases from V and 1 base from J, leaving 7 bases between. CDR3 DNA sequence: TGTGCTAGTGGCCGAGAATCCTACGAGCAGTACTTC. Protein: CASGRESYEQYF.

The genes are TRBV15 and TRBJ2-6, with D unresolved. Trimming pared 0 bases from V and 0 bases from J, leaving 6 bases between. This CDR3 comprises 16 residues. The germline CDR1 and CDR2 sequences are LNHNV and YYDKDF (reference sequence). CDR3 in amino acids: CATSRDSGSGANVLTF. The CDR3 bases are TGTGCCACCAGCAGAGATTCGGGCTCTGGGGCCAACGTCCTGACTTTC.

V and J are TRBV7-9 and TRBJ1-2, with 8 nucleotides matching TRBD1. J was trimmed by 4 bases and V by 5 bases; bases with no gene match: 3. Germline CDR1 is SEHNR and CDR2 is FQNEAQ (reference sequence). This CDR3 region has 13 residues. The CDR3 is CASSPDRVYGYTF. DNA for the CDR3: TGTGCCAGCAGCCCGGACAGGGTCTATGGCTACACCTTC.

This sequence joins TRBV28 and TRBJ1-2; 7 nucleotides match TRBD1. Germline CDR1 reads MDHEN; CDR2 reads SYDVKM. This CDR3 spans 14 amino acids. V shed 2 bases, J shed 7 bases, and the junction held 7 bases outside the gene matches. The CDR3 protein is CASSLGTGDSGYTF. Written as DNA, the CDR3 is TGTGCCAGCAGTTTAGGTACAGGGGACAGTGGCTACACCTTC.

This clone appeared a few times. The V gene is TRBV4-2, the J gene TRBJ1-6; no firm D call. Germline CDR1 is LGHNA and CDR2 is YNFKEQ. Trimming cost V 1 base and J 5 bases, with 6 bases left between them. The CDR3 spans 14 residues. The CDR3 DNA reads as TGTGCCAGCAGCCAAGGGAGGGATAATTCACCCCTCCACTTT. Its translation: CASSQGRDNSPLHF.